The 8 T cell receptor beta chains presented below share a single source sample, sequenced in a study of T-cell reconstitution after alpha-beta-depleted transplantation in children. A TCRbeta library incorporating unique molecular identifiers was prepared. TCRdb re-called the PCR reads through MiXCR, storing one row per CDR3 protein. The sample records around 700,000 distinct CDR3 sequences, 10% to 15% being singletons. The source material was PBMCs, sampled before TCRalphabeta/CD19-depleted stem cell transplant. Receptors were obtained from a girl aged 2 to 10 with congenital amegakaryocytic thrombocytopenia, due to receive a stem cell transplant.

This rearrangement joins TRBV12-3 or TRBV12-4 to TRBJ2-3; 8 bases line up with TRBD1. The trim removed 6 bases at V and 7 bases at J, leaving 12 bases unmatched. The CDR3 loop spans 15 amino acids. CDR3 in amino acids: CASRARGTGLNTQYF. The CDR3 DNA reads as TGTGCCAGCAGGGCTCGGGGGACAGGTCTTAATACGCAGTATTTT.

This clonotype came up many times. This chain uses TRBV5-1 with TRBJ1-2; D not certain. CDR3 length equals 13 residues. V dropped 0 bases and J dropped 8 bases, with 11 bases sitting between them. CDR1 and CDR2 from the germline V gene are SGHRS and YFSETQ. This CDR3 reads CASSLDPWTGYTF. CDR3 in DNA: TGCGCCAGCAGCTTGGATCCATGGACGGGCTACACCTTC.

This clonotype came up many times. The V and J genes are TRBV20-1 and TRBJ2-3; 10 nucleotides align to TRBD2. This CDR3 has 16 amino acids. Germline CDR1 DFQATT, CDR2 SNEGSKA (reference sequence). After removal of 3 bases from V and 0 bases from J, the junction contained 6 bases not matched to a gene. In DNA form, the CDR3 reads TGCAGTGCTAGTTATCTGACTAGCGGGAGCACAGATACGCAGTATTTT. Amino acid sequence: CSASYLTSGSTDTQYF.

This clonotype showed up many times. This chain uses TRBV18 with TRBJ2-3, with TRBD2 matching 7 bases. The J segment lost 5 bases and the V segment lost 0 bases, leaving 8 bases of the junction unmatched. The CDR3 length is 16 residues. Germline loops: CDR1 KGHSH, CDR2 LQKENI. The CDR3 region is CASSPPSLAEEDTQYF. The CDR3, as DNA: TGTGCCAGCTCACCACCCTCGCTAGCGGAGGAAGATACGCAGTATTTT.

This clonotype was recorded many times. The genes are TRBV29-1 and TRBJ2-3; TRBD2 agrees at 13 bases. Germline lookup yields CDR1 SQVTM and CDR2 ANQGSEA. Trimming took 0 bases from V and 5 from J; bases not matched to a gene: 8. The CDR3 runs 17 residues. In DNA, the CDR3 is TGCAGCGTTGAAGATTCACTAGCGGGAGGGTGGGAAGATACGCAGTATTTT. Encoded protein: CSVEDSLAGGWEDTQYF.

The chain carries TRBV20-1 and TRBJ2-2, with 8 bases that match TRBD2. This CDR3 is built from 12 residues. Per the germline V gene, CDR1 is DFQATT and CDR2 is SNEGSKA (reference sequence). The CDR3 spells CSGGDETGELFF. CDR3 DNA sequence: TGCAGCGGGGGGGATGAGACCGGGGAGCTGTTTTTT.

The table lists this clonotype with many counts. J is TRBJ2-3 and V is TRBV10-1; possible D gene TRBD2, 6 bases. CDR3 length: 15 residues. Trimming stripped 3 bases from V and 0 bases from J, with 10 bases between. Looked up from germline, CDR1 is WNHNN and CDR2 is SYGVQD (reference sequence). DNA of the CDR3: TGCGCCAGCAGTGAAGGCGGGACGAGCACAGATACGCAGTATTTT. The encoded protein is CASSEGGTSTDTQYF.

This clonotype came up many times. The V and J genes are TRBV10-3 and TRBJ2-3, with D unclear. Germline V gene lookup returns CDR1 ENHRY and CDR2 SYGVKD. The V end was cut by 2 bases, the J end by 0 bases, with 6 bases between. The CDR3 spans 14 residues. CDR3 sequence: CAISEPTSTDTQYF. CDR3 bases: TGTGCCATCAGTGAGCCGACTAGCACAGATACGCAGTATTTT.